Sequencing of this TCR beta chain was carried out in a study of blood T cell repertoires in COVID-19. CDR3 length: 16 residues. Germline CDR1 is MNHEY and CDR2 is SMNVEV (reference sequence). V gave up 7 bases and J gave up 4 bases; unmatched junction bases: 10. Produced via immunoSEQ multiplex PCR; TCRdb's table is partial and in-frame only. This table has under 250,000 clones, approximately 84% appearing once. This clone was counted between two and nine times. The source of this sequence is a middle-aged man with COVID-19, enrolled during active disease. Material for sequencing was peripheral blood. The gene calls are TRBV27 and TRBJ2-2; 9 nucleotides align to TRBD1. The CDR3 nucleotides are TGTGCCAGCACCCACTACAGGGGGCGGGGCACCGGGGAGCTGTTTTTT. Translation: CASTHYRGRGTGELFF.